A single sample gave rise to the 17 T cell receptor beta chains below, sequenced in a study of cytomegalovirus exposure and HLA in healthy donors. The PCR was carried out with 60 Vbeta primers and 13 Jbeta primers. Assay: immunoSEQ multiplex PCR; the TCRdb copy retains only in-frame clones and omits some. This repertoire shows some 110,000 clones, roughly 75% found once; its top ten account for 1.5% to 2%. The sequencing sample was made of PBMCs. Receptor source: a woman aged 40-49 years in good health and CMV-seronegative.

Turning to this clone: One junction end disagrees with the germline gene, perhaps due to a read error. V is TRBV7-7 and J is TRBJ2-3; tentatively, D is TRBD2 (5 bases). Germline V gene sequence: CDR1 SSHAT, CDR2 FNYEAQ (reference sequence). This CDR3 has 14 amino acids. The CDR3 DNA reads TGTGCTAGCAGCCTAGGGAGATTGCCAGATACGCAGTATTTT. Translated, it gives CASSLGRLPDTQYF.

This rearrangement joins TRBV29-1 to TRBJ2-7, with 8 bases identical to TRBD2. Germline loops: CDR1 SQVTM, CDR2 ANQGSEA. Losses at the gene ends were 6 bases for V and 5 bases for J; bases not matched to a gene: 15. The CDR3 sequence is 15 residues long. In DNA, the CDR3 is TGCAGCGTCTCGGTCTTGGCGGGAGGAAGGGACGAGCAGTACTTC. Protein sequence: CSVSVLAGGRDEQYF.

The genes are TRBV28 and TRBJ2-7; D is unclear. V dropped 3 bases and J dropped 0 bases, with 21 bases sitting between them. CDR3 length: 18 residues. Looked up from germline, CDR1 is MDHEN and CDR2 is SYDVKM. This CDR3 is CASSFVPPSRGSSYEQYF. CDR3 coding DNA: TGTGCCAGCAGTTTTGTCCCCCCCTCCCGCGGAAGCTCCTACGAGCAGTACTTC.

V is TRBV28 and J is TRBJ1-1, with 7 bases that match TRBD1. V shed 8 bases, J shed 5 bases, and the junction held 11 bases outside the gene matches. The CDR3 runs to 14 residues. The germline CDR1 and CDR2 sequences are MDHEN and SYDVKM. CDR3 DNA: TGTGCCAGCTCTGAACAGGGGAGAAGGACTGAAGCTTTCTTT. This translates into CASSEQGRRTEAFF.

This chain connects TRBV27 to TRBJ2-1; 10 positions agree with TRBD2. The CDR3 runs to 15 residues. CDR1 is MNHEY, CDR2 SMNVEV, per germline (reference sequence). The ends lost 6 bases at V and 4 bases at J; junction bases unmatched: 6. This CDR3 reads CASSYGTSAYNEQFF. CDR3 in DNA: TGTGCCAGCAGCTACGGGACTAGCGCTTACAATGAGCAGTTCTTC.

This sequence joins TRBV29-1 and TRBJ1-2, with 8 bases identical to TRBD1. CDR1 SQVTM and CDR2 ANQGSEA come from the germline V gene. The CDR3 totals 14 residues. In DNA, the CDR3 is TGCAGTGGGGGGACAGGTATTCCTAACTATGGCTACACCTTC. It encodes CSGGTGIPNYGYTF.

This chain links TRBV7-3 with TRBJ2-1, with 10 bases aligning to TRBD1. Germline lookup yields CDR1 SGHTA and CDR2 FQGTGA. CDR3 length: 15 amino acids. V lost 3 bases to trimming and J lost 7 bases; unmatched junction nucleotides: 6. The CDR3 nucleotides are TGTGCCAGCAGCTTTGGGACAGGGGTAAAAAATGAGCAGTTCTTC. It specifies CASSFGTGVKNEQFF. The full variable domain, in which reference TRBV7-3 and TRBJ2-1 provide the parts outside the CDR3, is GAGVSQTPSNKVTEKGKYVELRCDPISGHTALYWYRQSLGQGPEFLIYFQGTGAADDSGLPNDRFFAVRPEGSVSTLKIQRTERGDSAVYLCASSFGTGVKNEQFFGPGTRLTVL.

The chain joins TRBV9 to TRBJ2-3, with D perhaps matching TRBD1 (5 bases). CDR1 SGDLS and CDR2 YYNGEE come from the germline V gene. The CDR3 runs to 14 residues. With 3 bases removed from V and 1 base from J, the gap between germline ends came to 9 bases. The CDR3 region is CASSARVGTDTQYF. The CDR3 bases are TGTGCCAGCAGCGCCAGGGTCGGCACAGATACGCAGTATTTT. Looking up the rest from reference TRBV9 and TRBJ2-3 gives the full variable domain: DSGVTQTPKHLITATGQRVTLRCSPRSGDLSVYWYQQSLDQGLQFLIQYYNGEERAKGNILERFSAQQFPDLHSELNLSSLELGDSALYFCASSARVGTDTQYFGPGTRLTVL.

In this sample, this clone turned up once. Relative to the germline gene, one junction end is altered; a read error may explain this. The chain links TRBV28 to TRBJ2-5; D is undetermined. Germline CDR1 is MDHEN and CDR2 is SYDVKM. CDR3 length: 15 amino acids. The CDR3 reads CASSLPHGYQEAQYF. CDR3 in DNA: TGTGCCAGCAGTTTACCCCATGGGTACCAAGAGGCCCAGTACTTC. The whole variable domain, remainder taken from reference TRBV28 and TRBJ2-5, is DVKVTQSSRYLVKRTGEKVFLECVQDMDHENMFWYRQDPGLGLRLIYFSYDVKMKEKGDIPEGYSVSREKKERFSLILESASTNQTSMYLCASSLPHGYQEAQYFGPGTRLLVL.

This rearrangement joins TRBV6-4 to TRBJ2-7; possibly TRBD2 for D (5 bases). CDR3 length: 10 residues. CDR1 MRHNA and CDR2 SNTAGT come from the germline V gene. Between the trimmed V and J ends, which lost 11 bases and 5 bases, there was a span of 10 bases. In DNA form, the CDR3 reads TGTGCCCCGCCGAGGGACGAGCAGTACTTC. This gives the protein CAPPRDEQYF.

The rearrangement uses TRBV5-1 and TRBJ1-1; D possibly corresponds to TRBD1 (6 bases). Germline lookup yields CDR1 SGHRS and CDR2 YFSETQ. This CDR3 spans 14 amino acids. Trimming took 4 bases from V and 3 from J, leaving 13 bases between them. The CDR3 protein is CASSRIGGDTEAFF. CDR3 nucleotides: TGCGCCAGCAGCAGAATAGGGGGTGACACTGAAGCTTTCTTT.

CDR3 region: CASSRGSGDQPQHF. CDR3 coding DNA: TGTGCCAGCAGCCGCGGGTCGGGGGATCAGCCCCAGCATTTT. The chain recombines TRBV7-9 with TRBJ1-5; D may be TRBD1 (5 bases). V was cut by 5 bases and J by 5 bases, with 13 bases left in between. The CDR3 is 14 amino acids. Germline assignment: CDR1 SEHNR and CDR2 FQNEAQ (reference sequence).

This chain joins TRBV5-1 and TRBJ2-1; weak D call: TRBD1 (6 bases). Germline V gene data show CDR1 as SGHRS and CDR2 as YFSETQ. With 5 bases removed from V and 7 bases from J, the gap between germline ends came to 13 bases. CDR3 length: 13 residues. As DNA, the CDR3 is TGCGCCAGCAGGTTAAACCAGGGGAATGAGCAGTTCTTC. As protein: CASRLNQGNEQFF.

This clone was detected only a few times. This chain uses TRBV6-5 with TRBJ2-7; a possible D gene is TRBD2 (6 bases). The CDR3 spans 14 residues. Per the germline V gene, CDR1 is MNHEY and CDR2 is SVGAGI. Trimming shortened V by 5 bases and J by 0 bases, and 11 bases separated the two germline ends. CDR3 DNA: TGTGCCAGCAGTCCCAGCGGGTTCTCCTACGAGCAGTACTTC. Protein sequence: CASSPSGFSYEQYF.

This clone came up once. The gene calls are TRBV27 and TRBJ2-7; 7 bases are shared with TRBD1. The CDR3 loop spans 13 amino acids. V lost 2 bases to trimming and J lost 3 bases; unmatched junction nucleotides: 1. Germline V gene lookup returns CDR1 MNHEY and CDR2 SMNVEV (reference sequence). This CDR3 reads CASSLRQGYEQYF. The CDR3 DNA reads as TGTGCCAGCAGTTTACGACAGGGCTACGAGCAGTACTTC.

The chain couples TRBV9 to TRBJ1-1, with 10 bases aligning to TRBD1. J lost 3 bases, V lost 3 bases, and 5 bases had no gene match. Germline CDR1 is SGDLS and CDR2 is YYNGEE. The CDR3 extends over 15 amino acids. CDR3 nucleotides: TGTGCCAGCAGCGGGGCCGGGACAGGGGACACTGAAGCTTTCTTT. This gives the protein CASSGAGTGDTEAFF. The variable domain in full, with the rest retrieved from reference TRBV9 and TRBJ1-1, is DSGVTQTPKHLITATGQRVTLRCSPRSGDLSVYWYQQSLDQGLQFLIQYYNGEERAKGNILERFSAQQFPDLHSELNLSSLELGDSALYFCASSGAGTGDTEAFFGQGTRLTVV.

The genes are TRBV30 and TRBJ2-1, with D perhaps matching TRBD2 (5 bases). The germline V gene encodes CDR1 GTSNPN and CDR2 SVGIG (reference sequence). The CDR3 loop spans 14 amino acids. The V gene lost 0 bases and the J gene lost 7 bases, with 13 bases spanning the gap. As DNA, the CDR3 is TGTGCCTGGAGTGTACAGTATCGGACTAATGAGCAGTTCTTC. Its protein product is CAWSVQYRTNEQFF.